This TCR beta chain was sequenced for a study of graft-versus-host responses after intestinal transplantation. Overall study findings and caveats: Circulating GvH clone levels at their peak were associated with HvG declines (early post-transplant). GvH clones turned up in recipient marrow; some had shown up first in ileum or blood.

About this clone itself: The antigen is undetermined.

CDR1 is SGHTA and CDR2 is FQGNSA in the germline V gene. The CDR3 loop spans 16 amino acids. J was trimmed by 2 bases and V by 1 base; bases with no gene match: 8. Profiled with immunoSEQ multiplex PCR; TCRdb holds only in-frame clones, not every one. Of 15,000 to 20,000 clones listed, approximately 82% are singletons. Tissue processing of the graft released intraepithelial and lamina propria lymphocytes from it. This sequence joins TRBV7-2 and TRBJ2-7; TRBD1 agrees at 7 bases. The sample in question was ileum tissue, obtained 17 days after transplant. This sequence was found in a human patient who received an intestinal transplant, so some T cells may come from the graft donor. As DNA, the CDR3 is TGTGCCAGCAGCTTAGTCGGGACAGCTTCACCCTACGAGCAGTACTTC. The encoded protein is CASSLVGTASPYEQYF.